These 20 T cell receptor beta chains came from one sample sequenced in a study of blood T cell repertoires in COVID-19 (dated by TCRdb to the early 2020s). The library was prepared using the immunoSEQ multiplex PCR assay. TCRdb holds this immuneACCESS table with in-frame rearrangements only. Some clones are missing; in checked studies, unresolved V genes explain under half, and the rest has no known cause. The table for this sample lists around 220,000 clones; 80% to 90% of them were counted only once. Jointly, the top ten make up 1.5% of the sample. The material sequenced was peripheral blood. The origin of the receptors is a man younger than 35 with active or convalescent COVID-19.

V usage is TRBV11-3 and J usage is TRBJ2-2; D is possibly TRBD2 (5 bases). Germline V lookup: CDR1 SGHNT, CDR2 YENEEA. Trimming took off 8 bases at V and 4 bases at J, with 8 bases between the two ends. The CDR3 spans 12 residues. CDR3 nucleotide sequence: TGTGCCAGCGGCCGGGGCACCGGGGAGCTGTTTTTT. This encodes CASGRGTGELFF.

The V gene is TRBV4-3, the J gene TRBJ2-7; 7 bases fit TRBD1. The trim removed 8 bases at V and 4 bases at J, leaving 2 bases unmatched. The germline V gene has CDR1 LGHNA and CDR2 YSLEER. The CDR3 has 11 residues. This chain's CDR3 is CASGTDYEQYF. Written as DNA, the CDR3 is TGCGCCAGCGGGACAGATTACGAGCAGTACTTC.

The genes are TRBV14 and TRBJ1-2; 7 positions match TRBD1. The CDR3 consists of 17 residues. The ends lost 4 bases at V and 2 bases at J; junction bases unmatched: 13. Looked up from germline, CDR1 is SGHDN and CDR2 is FVKESK. CDR3 region: CASSPRDSSRSNYGYTF. CDR3 in DNA: TGTGCCAGCAGCCCGAGGGACAGCTCCCGCTCCAACTATGGCTACACCTTC.

The V gene is TRBV2, the J gene TRBJ2-7; TRBD2 matches at 10 bases. The CDR3 loop spans 15 amino acids. The junction had 9 bases not matched to a gene; V was cut back by 4 bases and J by 6 bases. Germline V gene lookup returns CDR1 SNHLY and CDR2 FYNNEI. CDR3 DNA: TGTGCCAGCAGTGTGGGGAGCGGGAGGGCCGTCGAGCAGTACTTC. Translating gives CASSVGSGRAVEQYF.

The chain carries TRBV7-6 and TRBJ2-7, with 8 bases that match TRBD1. The CDR3 has 15 residues. The germline CDR1 and CDR2 sequences are SGHVS and FNYEAQ. V dropped 1 base and J dropped 3; count of bases not matched to a gene: 5. CDR3 amino acids: CASSLGGGTGYEQYF. The CDR3 nucleotides are TGTGCCAGCAGCTTAGGAGGGGGGACAGGCTACGAGCAGTACTTC.

V is TRBV2 and J is TRBJ2-1; 10 nucleotides match TRBD2. V trimming: 2 bases; J trimming: 5 bases; junction bases outside the gene matches: 6. Germline CDR1 is SNHLY and CDR2 is FYNNEI. The CDR3 sequence is 16 residues long. The CDR3 nucleotides read TGTGCCAGCAGTGAATTTTTGCTAGCGGGAGACAATGAGCAGTTCTTC. It is translated as CASSEFLLAGDNEQFF.

This clone was counted a single time. J is TRBJ2-2 and V is TRBV28; a possible D gene is TRBD1 (6 bases). The V end was cut by 5 bases, the J end by 4 bases, with 14 bases between. CDR3 length: 15 residues. The germline V gene encodes CDR1 MDHEN and CDR2 SYDVKM. The CDR3 sequence is CASSRQVGSTGELFF. Here the CDR3 DNA reads TGTGCCAGCAGTCGACAGGTGGGGAGCACCGGGGAGCTGTTTTTT.

The CDR3 protein is CASSLSAVTYEQYF. CDR3 DNA sequence: TGTGCCAGCAGTTTATCGGCCGTCACCTACGAGCAGTACTTC. The V gene is TRBV27, the J gene TRBJ2-7; D is unclear. CDR1 and CDR2 from the germline V gene are MNHEY and SMNVEV (reference sequence). This CDR3 spans 14 amino acids. Trimming shortened V by 0 bases and J by 2 bases, and 8 bases separated the two germline ends.

V is TRBV28 and J is TRBJ1-2; 7 positions match TRBD1. Unmatched junction bases numbered 4, after V lost 7 bases and J lost 5 bases. The germline CDR1 and CDR2 sequences are MDHEN and SYDVKM. CDR3 length: 12 amino acids. The CDR3: CASNRGGYGYTF. CDR3 sequence (DNA): TGTGCCAGCAACAGGGGAGGATATGGCTACACCTTC.

This chain joins TRBV7-9 and TRBJ2-7; D is ambiguous. The V and J ends lost 5 bases and 2 bases respectively, with 10 bases between them. Germline V lookup: CDR1 SEHNR, CDR2 FQNEAQ (reference sequence). The CDR3 is 13 residues long. The CDR3 DNA is TGTGCCAGCAGCATAACAGATACCTACGAGCAGTACTTC. The encoded protein is CASSITDTYEQYF.

This sequence joins TRBV25-1 and TRBJ2-1; the D gene is possibly TRBD1 (5 bases). The germline CDR1 and CDR2 sequences are MGHDK and SYGVNS. Trimming took 7 bases from V and 7 from J, leaving 8 bases between them. CDR3 length equals 11 residues. The CDR3 DNA follows: TGTGCCAGCATGGGGCATAATGAGCAGTTCTTC. Amino acid sequence: CASMGHNEQFF.

The chain recombines TRBV28 with TRBJ1-2; D remains ambiguous. Germline CDR1 MDHEN, CDR2 SYDVKM. Trimming left V 3 bases short and J 0 bases short, with 5 bases between. This CDR3 is built from 13 residues. CDR3 nucleotide sequence: TGTGCCAGCAGTTTGGAGACTAACTATGGCTACACCTTC. It yields the protein CASSLETNYGYTF.

The chain couples TRBV5-1 to TRBJ1-1; D uncertain. Trimming removed 2 bases at V and 3 bases at J, with 11 bases between. The CDR3 runs to 14 residues. Germline CDR1 reads SGHRS; CDR2 reads YFSETQ. In nucleotides, the CDR3 is TGCGCCAGCAGCTTTAACATCGGGGACACTGAAGCTTTCTTT. Protein sequence: CASSFNIGDTEAFF. Looking up the rest from reference TRBV5-1 and TRBJ1-1 gives the full variable domain: KAGVTQTPRYLIKTRGQQVTLSCSPISGHRSVSWYQQTPGQGLQFLFEYFSETQRNKGNFPGRFSGRQFSNSRSEMNVSTLELGDSALYLCASSFNIGDTEAFFGQGTRLTVV.

J is TRBJ1-1 and V is TRBV7-9, with a weak D call TRBD1 (6 bases). Trimming removed 6 bases from V and 3 bases from J, with 14 bases in between. Germline-derived CDR1 and CDR2 are SEHNR and FQNEAQ (reference sequence). The CDR3 has 14 residues. Written as DNA, the CDR3 is TGTGCCAGCAGACAGGGAAGGTCGGACACTGAAGCTTTCTTT. Amino acids: CASRQGRSDTEAFF.

The chain is built from TRBV9 and TRBJ2-6, with TRBD2 matching 9 bases. V was pared by 1 base and J by 2 bases, with 10 bases of the junction left unmatched. Per germline, CDR1 SGDLS and CDR2 YYNGEE. This CDR3 is built from 19 residues. CDR3 nucleotide sequence: TGTGCCAGCAGCGTACTAGCGGGACAACGACGACCTGGGGCCAACGTCCTGACTTTC. Amino acids: CASSVLAGQRRPGANVLTF.

The chain combines TRBV18 with TRBJ2-7, with 9 bases matching TRBD2. CDR3 length: 15 amino acids. Germline assignment: CDR1 KGHSH and CDR2 LQKENI. Trimming took 3 bases from V and 2 from J; bases not matched to a gene: 5. The CDR3 coding sequence is TGTGCCAGCTCACCTCTAGCGGGGATCACCTACGAGCAGTACTTC. It specifies CASSPLAGITYEQYF.

The CDR3: CSAAISRANTGELFF. The CDR3 coding sequence is TGCAGCGCCGCAATCAGCAGGGCGAACACCGGGGAGCTGTTTTTT. The chain carries TRBV29-1 and TRBJ2-2; the D gene is possibly TRBD1 (5 bases). CDR3 length equals 15 residues. Germline V lookup: CDR1 SQVTM, CDR2 ANQGSEA. Deletions cut 7 bases from V and 0 bases from J, with 15 bases between.

The chain combines TRBV29-1 with TRBJ2-7; TRBD2 matches 9 bases. The germline V gene encodes CDR1 SQVTM and CDR2 ANQGSEA. CDR3 length equals 16 residues. V gave up 7 bases and J gave up 0 bases; unmatched junction bases: 13. The CDR3: CSARAAGGDHSYEQYF. In nucleotides, the CDR3 is TGCAGCGCCAGAGCGGCGGGAGGGGATCACTCCTACGAGCAGTACTTC.

The table lists this clone with a few counts. J is TRBJ2-7 and V is TRBV27; tentatively, D is TRBD2 (5 bases). There are 12 residues in the CDR3. CDR1 and CDR2 from the germline V gene are MNHEY and SMNVEV (reference sequence). Trimming removed 4 bases from V and 7 bases from J, with 11 bases in between. CDR3 DNA sequence: TGTGCCAGCAGTTCCTTACGAGGGGAGCAGTACTTC. Protein product: CASSSLRGEQYF.

This chain joins TRBV11-2 and TRBJ2-7, with 7 positions matching TRBD1. The CDR3 sequence is 15 residues long. The V segment lost 2 bases and the J segment 4 bases; nucleotides outside the gene matches: 8. Germline V gene data show CDR1 as SGHAT and CDR2 as FQNNGV. The CDR3 is CASSLFVTGQYEQYF. Here the CDR3 DNA reads TGTGCCAGCAGCTTATTCGTGACAGGGCAATACGAGCAGTACTTC.